What follows are 9 T cell receptor beta chains derived from one specimen sequenced in a study of regulatory T cells in long-lasting Graves disease. Stated time point: newly diagnosed GD, antithyroid drugs for less than 3 months. Scientists built the TCR library using RNA that was extracted from PBMCs. iRepertoire HTBI primers and Arm-PCR of CDR3 regions built TCR beta libraries. TCRdb passed the multiplex PCR reads through MiXCR, listing each CDR3 protein once. The sample yields approximately 540,000 distinct CDR3 sequences, about 12% seen once. The sample was also reused in another study, on T cells in Graves' hyperthyroidism and ophthalmopathy.

Sequences were derived from peripheral blood mononuclear cells (PBMCs), sampled at new diagnosis, from a patient treated with antithyroid drugs. The origin of the receptors is a woman aged 25 to 45 with Graves disease.

This clonotype showed up many times. This chain joins TRBV18 and TRBJ1-1; no definite D call. Germline assignment: CDR1 KGHSH and CDR2 LQKENI. There are 14 residues in the CDR3. V was cut by 3 bases and J by 6 bases, with 14 bases left in between. The CDR3 DNA reads as TGTGCCAGCTCACCCCCATTCGACTTCGCTGAAGCTTTCTTT. Protein sequence: CASSPPFDFAEAFF. The complete variable domain, with remaining parts taken from reference TRBV18 and TRBJ1-1, reads NAGVMQNPRHLVRRRGQEARLRCSPMKGHSHVYWYRQLPEEGLKFMVYLQKENIIDESGMPKERFSAEFPKEGPSILRIQQVVRGDSAAYFCASSPPFDFAEAFFGQGTRLTVV.

A few counts support this clonotype. The chain is built from TRBV11-1 and TRBJ2-5; TRBD1 might be the D (6 bases). Per germline, CDR1 SGHAT and CDR2 FQDESV (reference sequence). The CDR3 loop spans 15 amino acids. V shed 3 bases and J shed 2 bases, with 13 bases lying between them. The CDR3 DNA sequence: TGTGCCAGCAGCTTCTTAGGCAGGGGACAAGAGACCCAGTACTTC. This gives the protein CASSFLGRGQETQYF.

V is TRBV5-8 and J is TRBJ1-2; 8 bases match TRBD1. The germline V gene encodes CDR1 SGHTS and CDR2 YDEGEE. J was trimmed by 6 bases and V by 3 bases; bases with no gene match: 7. The CDR3 spans 14 residues. CDR3 DNA: TGTGCCAGCAGCTGGGGGTCAGGGGGCCATGGCTACACCTTC. It codes for CASSWGSGGHGYTF.

This clonotype was detected only a few times. This chain joins TRBV12-3 or TRBV12-4 and TRBJ1-2; D gene unclear. This CDR3 spans 14 amino acids. The V end lost 2 bases, the J end lost 8 bases, and 15 bases lay between the germline ends. The CDR3 spells CASSLNPMGSGYTF. The CDR3 region has the DNA TGTGCCAGCAGTTTAAACCCCATGGGGTCCGGCTACACCTTC.

The genes are TRBV6-2 or TRBV6-3 and TRBJ1-2; 7 positions agree with TRBD1. Germline assignment: CDR1 MNHEY and CDR2 SVGEGT. The CDR3 covers 15 residues. The ends lost 6 bases at V and 2 bases at J; junction bases unmatched: 9. The chain's CDR3 is CASSKNRDRNYGYTF. The CDR3 coding sequence is TGTGCCAGCAGCAAAAACCGGGACAGAAACTATGGCTACACCTTC.

This clonotype has at least ten counts. The CDR3 sequence is CAISDPTSLRGTQYF. CDR3 DNA sequence: TGTGCCATCAGTGATCCGACTAGCCTCCGCGGAACCCAGTACTTC. J is TRBJ2-5 and V is TRBV10-3, with 7 nucleotides matching TRBD2. With V trimmed by 3 bases and J by 8 bases, 12 bases remained unmatched. The length of the CDR3 is 15 residues. CDR1 and CDR2 (germline): ENHRY, SYGVKD.

This clonotype was found a few times. The chain employs TRBV3-1 and TRBJ1-2; 7 nucleotides agree with TRBD1. Germline CDR1 reads LGHDT; CDR2 reads YNNKEL (reference sequence). V lost 6 bases and J lost 0; bases outside the gene matches: 10. The CDR3 has 16 residues. The CDR3 is CASSLFGGTANYGYTF. DNA for the CDR3: TGTGCCAGCAGTCTCTTTGGGGGGACAGCTAACTATGGCTACACCTTC.

In its sample, this clonotype was seen many times. V and J are TRBV30 and TRBJ1-4; D gene unclear. The CDR3 runs 15 residues. Trimming left V 1 base short and J 0 bases short, with 9 bases between. Germline CDR1 reads GTSNPN; CDR2 reads SVGIG (reference sequence). CDR3 residues: CAWSGRTATNEKLFF. The CDR3 coding sequence is TGTGCCTGGAGTGGACGGACGGCAACTAATGAAAAACTGTTTTTT.

This clonotype was seen repeatedly, ten times or more. This chain joins TRBV7-9 and TRBJ1-1; D is uncertain. The ends were cut back, 10 bases at V and 3 bases at J, with 12 bases in the middle. Germline-derived CDR1 and CDR2 are SEHNR and FQNEAQ (reference sequence). The CDR3 is 12 amino acids. The CDR3 DNA is TGTGCCACGACAATTCCAGACACTGAAGCTTTCTTT. Translated: CATTIPDTEAFF.